A single sample gave rise to the 18 T cell receptor beta chains below, sequenced in a study of cytomegalovirus exposure and HLA in healthy donors. PCR involved 60 Vbeta and 13 Jbeta primers. Profiled with immunoSEQ multiplex PCR; TCRdb holds only in-frame clones, not every one. Among about 180,000 clones listed, approximately 80% were seen once. The sample taken for sequencing was PBMCs. Receptor source: a woman aged 30 to 39 in good health and CMV-seronegative.

The CDR3 sequence is CASSKQGRHSPLHF. The CDR3 DNA is TGTGCCAGCAGCAAACAGGGCAGACACTCACCCCTCCACTTT. The V gene is TRBV6-5, the J gene TRBJ1-6; the D gene is possibly TRBD1 (6 bases). The germline CDR1 and CDR2 sequences are MNHEY and SVGAGI. Between the trimmed V and J ends, which lost 6 bases and 10 bases, there was a span of 16 bases. CDR3 length equals 14 residues.

This rearrangement joins TRBV27 to TRBJ2-7; TRBD1 aligns across 9 bases. The CDR3 covers 18 residues. V dropped 6 bases and J dropped 3; count of bases not matched to a gene: 18. Germline V gene sequence: CDR1 MNHEY, CDR2 SMNVEV (reference sequence). This CDR3 is CASRSKGQGVLDYYEQYF. CDR3 coding DNA: TGTGCCAGCAGAAGTAAGGGACAGGGAGTTTTGGATTACTACGAGCAGTACTTC.

Concerning this clone: A junction boundary mismatches the germline segment, possibly from a read error. This chain links TRBV5-4 with TRBJ1-4, with TRBD1 as a possible D gene (5 bases). CDR3 length: 16 residues. From germline, CDR1 is SGHNT and CDR2 YYREEE (reference sequence). The chain's CDR3 is CASSVKKNGANEKLFF. DNA of the CDR3: TGTGCCAGCAGCGTCAAGAAGAATGGGGCTAACGAAAAACTGTTTTTT. The whole variable domain, remainder taken from reference TRBV5-4 and TRBJ1-4, is ETGVTQSPTHLIKTRGQQVTLRCSSQSGHNTVSWYQQALGQGPQFIFQYYREEENGRGNFPPRFSGLQFPNYSSELNVNALELDDSALYLCASSVKKNGANEKLFFGSGTQLSVL.

The V call is TRBV4-2, the J call TRBJ2-2; 8 positions match TRBD1. Unmatched junction bases numbered 12, after V lost 2 bases and J lost 7 bases. Germline V lookup: CDR1 LGHNA, CDR2 YNFKEQ. The CDR3 has 17 amino acids. The CDR3 bases are TGTGCCAGCAGCCAAAAGGCACTCAGGGGGCTTGACGGGGAGCTGTTTTTT. Amino acids: CASSQKALRGLDGELFF.

V is TRBV9 and J is TRBJ2-3; possible D gene TRBD2, 6 bases. This CDR3 is built from 15 residues. V dropped 0 bases and J dropped 0 bases, with 8 bases sitting between them. CDR1 and CDR2 from the germline V gene are SGDLS and YYNGEE. The CDR3 region is CASSVGTTSTDTQYF. Written as DNA, the CDR3 is TGTGCCAGCAGCGTAGGGACTACTAGCACAGATACGCAGTATTTT.

The chain carries TRBV25-1 and TRBJ2-7; 12 bases are shared with TRBD1. This CDR3 is built from 14 residues. CDR1 is MGHDK and CDR2 is SYGVNS in the germline V gene. V shed 2 bases, J shed 6 bases, and the junction held 2 bases outside the gene matches. This CDR3 reads CASSERDRGPEQYF. CDR3 DNA sequence: TGTGCCAGCAGTGAAAGGGACAGGGGGCCCGAGCAGTACTTC.

The chain is built from TRBV7-9 and TRBJ1-5; 10 bases align to TRBD1. The CDR3 consists of 14 residues. CDR1 is SEHNR, CDR2 FQNEAQ, per germline (reference sequence). V lost 4 bases to trimming and J lost 5 bases; unmatched junction nucleotides: 2. DNA for the CDR3: TGTGCCAGCAGCTCGACAGGGGGCTATCAGCCCCAGCATTTT. It codes for CASSSTGGYQPQHF. The complete variable domain, with remaining parts taken from reference TRBV7-9 and TRBJ1-5, reads DTGVSQNPRHKITKRGQNVTFRCDPISEHNRLYWYRQTLGQGPEFLTYFQNEAQLEKSRLLSDRFSAERPKGSFSTLEIQRTEQGDSAMYLCASSSTGGYQPQHFGDGTRLSIL.

The chain carries TRBV6-6 and TRBJ2-2, with a possible D match to TRBD2 (6 bases). Trimming stripped 6 bases from V and 5 bases from J, with 16 bases between. The length of the CDR3 is 15 residues. Germline-derived CDR1 and CDR2 are MNHNY and SVGAGI (reference sequence). The DNA for the CDR3 is TGTGCCAGCAGACTCTACCCGGGGGAAACCGGGGAGCTGTTTTTT. Translating gives CASRLYPGETGELFF.

The chain has TRBV9 and TRBJ1-1; D ambiguous. The germline V and J ends were trimmed by 1 base and 3 bases, with 7 bases remaining between them. The CDR3 extends over 13 amino acids. CDR1 and CDR2 (germline): SGDLS, YYNGEE. CDR3 DNA sequence: TGTGCCAGCAGCGTATACGGGGACACTGAAGCTTTCTTT. Encoded protein: CASSVYGDTEAFF.

The chain couples TRBV5-1 to TRBJ2-3; D is perhaps TRBD2 (6 bases). V was cut by 0 bases and J by 6 bases, with 14 bases left in between. The germline V gene has CDR1 SGHRS and CDR2 YFSETQ. The CDR3 runs 15 residues. The DNA of the CDR3 is TGCGCCAGCAGCTTGGAAGGGGTTGGGGGGGATACGCAGTATTTT. This encodes CASSLEGVGGDTQYF.

The chain employs TRBV4-3 and TRBJ2-6; TRBD1 matches 8 bases. The length of the CDR3 is 16 residues. Germline CDR1 and CDR2: LGHNA and YSLEER. V was pared by 1 base and J by 3 bases, with 2 bases of the junction left unmatched. The CDR3 spells CASSQGQGNGANVLTF. Written as DNA, the CDR3 is TGCGCCAGCAGCCAAGGACAGGGGAATGGGGCCAACGTCCTGACTTTC.

This rearrangement joins TRBV27 to TRBJ2-7, with D unresolved. Trimming removed 5 bases from V and 2 bases from J, with 10 bases in between. The germline gives CDR1 MNHEY, CDR2 SMNVEV (reference sequence). There are 13 residues in the CDR3. The DNA for the CDR3 is TGTGCCAGCAGTCTAGACTCAACCTACGAGCAGTACTTC. It codes for CASSLDSTYEQYF.

The rearrangement uses TRBV11-2 and TRBJ2-2; D perhaps matches TRBD2 (6 bases). V lost 4 bases, J lost 3 bases, and 9 bases lay in between. Germline V CDR1 and CDR2: SGHAT, FQNNGV. CDR3 length: 14 amino acids. The CDR3 region has the DNA TGTGCCAGCAGCTCCGGGGGAGACACCGGGGAGCTGTTTTTT. Residues: CASSSGGDTGELFF.

This clone was found a few times. The CDR3 region has the DNA TGTGCCAGCAGCTTCGCAGGGGAGGAGACCCAGTACTTC. It yields the protein CASSFAGEETQYF. The V gene is TRBV7-2, the J gene TRBJ2-5; maybe TRBD1 (6 bases). Trimming shortened V by 3 bases and J by 5 bases, and 10 bases separated the two germline ends. Germline CDR1 and CDR2: SGHTA and FQGNSA. The CDR3 length is 13 residues.

The chain links TRBV5-1 to TRBJ2-7; TRBD1 might be the D (6 bases). This CDR3 has 14 residues. Germline loops: CDR1 SGHRS, CDR2 YFSETQ. With 0 bases removed from V and 4 bases from J, the gap between germline ends came to 11 bases. As DNA, the CDR3 is TGCGCCAGCAGCTTGGTGCCAGGGGCTTACGAGCAGTACTTC. Its protein product is CASSLVPGAYEQYF. The complete variable domain, with remaining parts taken from reference TRBV5-1 and TRBJ2-7, reads KAGVTQTPRYLIKTRGQQVTLSCSPISGHRSVSWYQQTPGQGLQFLFEYFSETQRNKGNFPGRFSGRQFSNSRSEMNVSTLELGDSALYLCASSLVPGAYEQYFGPGTRLTVT.

The chain has TRBV15 and TRBJ1-1; D remains unclear. V was pared by 2 bases and J by 5 bases, with 18 bases between. The CDR3 contains 16 residues. Germline V gene lookup returns CDR1 LNHNV and CDR2 YYDKDF (reference sequence). The CDR3 here is CATSRSPHSGGTEAFF. The CDR3, as DNA: TGTGCCACCAGCAGATCTCCCCACAGCGGCGGGACTGAAGCTTTCTTT.

The gene calls are TRBV27 and TRBJ2-3, with TRBD2 identical over 10 bases. Per germline, CDR1 MNHEY and CDR2 SMNVEV (reference sequence). V trimming: 10 bases; J trimming: 5 bases; junction bases outside the gene matches: 12. The CDR3 runs to 15 residues. CDR3 DNA: TGTGCCACCCAGGGACTAGCGAGGGGGGGAGATACGCAGTATTTT. Protein: CATQGLARGGDTQYF.

This clone was counted only a few times. V is TRBV7-2 and J is TRBJ2-2; TRBD2 aligns across 15 bases. The CDR3 runs to 17 residues. The germline CDR1 and CDR2 sequences are SGHTA and FQGNSA. Trimming removed 5 bases from V and 7 bases from J; junction bases left unmatched: 8. The chain's CDR3 is CASSPGRTSGRVGELFF. CDR3 sequence (DNA): TGTGCCAGCAGCCCAGGGCGGACTAGCGGGAGGGTCGGGGAGCTGTTTTTT.